The sequence of this T cell receptor beta chain was determined in a study of liver allograft versus peripheral blood T cells. About the research overall: Recipients' peripheral blood served as the comparator for T cell receptor repertoires in transplanted livers. Findings and caveats of the study: Liver allograft repertoires of T cell receptors reportedly diverged from peripheral blood repertoires.

Trimming removed 5 bases from V and 3 bases from J, with 10 bases in between. This CDR3 has 13 amino acids. Germline V gene data show CDR1 as SGHTA and CDR2 as FQGTGA. From the reads, TCRdb called clonotypes with MiXCR, one entry per CDR3 protein. The table lists about 10,000 distinct CDR3 sequences, about 19% of them singletons, with less than 2% in the top ten. On this clonotype itself: Antigen specificity is unknown.

This clonotype was sampled from a human patient who had a liver transplant. Some of the T cells may derive from the graft donor. The rearrangement uses TRBV7-3 and TRBJ2-5; the D is unclear. CDR3 protein: CASSPGTEETQYF. In DNA form, the CDR3 reads TGTGCCAGCAGCCCGGGCACGGAAGAGACCCAGTACTTC.